This TCR beta chain was found in a study of prognosis after radiotherapy for stage I lung cancer. About the study: Enrolled patients comprised about 15 with newly diagnosed primary stage I lung tumors and roughly 5 with oligometastatic NSCLC after surgical resection of the primary tumor. Not a single patient was given any concurrent therapy alongside stereotactic body radiotherapy, also referred to as SBRT.

Trimming cost V 2 bases and J 7 bases, with 12 bases left between them. The CDR3 spans 14 residues. The V gene's germline CDR1 is LNHDA and CDR2 SQIVND (reference sequence). Study-level findings and limits: Some patients went on to develop distant metastases. Their Shannon entropy after stereotactic body radiation therapy was lower, and its change from baseline was also lower. Reportedly, metastasis status was linked to differences in TRBV and TRBJ usage frequencies.

This clonotype was recorded at least ten times. No antigen is known for it. Starting from genomic DNA, TCR beta CDR3 was amplified through two-round multiplex PCR. First-round PCR employed TRBV- and TRBJ-specific primers for each gene. TCRdb itself ran the multiplex PCR reads through MiXCR, one entry per CDR3 protein. The sample includes roughly 18,000 distinct CDR3 sequences, 44% of them seen just once. V and J are TRBV19 and TRBJ2-1; the D gene is possibly TRBD1 (5 bases). The receptor was isolated from a donor older than 45 with non-small cell lung cancer. Specimen: PBMCs, collected before or after stereotactic body radiation therapy (not recorded which). The CDR3 protein is CASSIPLKGNEQFF. The CDR3 DNA sequence: TGTGCCAGTAGTATACCCCTCAAGGGGAATGAGCAGTTCTTC.